The 28 T cell receptor beta chains listed next were all sequenced from one sample in a study of early T cells in non-severe SARS-CoV-2 infection. In TCRdb, the 5' RACE reads were re-called with MiXCR into one record per CDR3 protein. The sample shows some 33,000 distinct CDR3 sequences, under 6% of them seen only once. The sequenced sample consisted of whole blood. These TCRs come from an adult who was a healthcare worker with PCR-confirmed SARS-CoV-2 infection or an uninfected control (not recorded which).

At least ten counts were recorded for this clonotype. This chain joins TRBV20-1 and TRBJ2-3; 14 bases align to TRBD2. This CDR3 is built from 17 residues. Germline V CDR1 and CDR2: DFQATT, SNEGSKA (reference sequence). The V gene end was trimmed by 3 bases and the J gene end by 0 bases; junction bases not matched to a gene: 5. The CDR3 loop is CSARTSGRAGSTDTQYF. CDR3 bases: TGCAGTGCTAGGACTAGCGGGAGGGCCGGTAGCACAGATACGCAGTATTTT.

There are many counts of this clonotype. The V call is TRBV10-3, the J call TRBJ2-5; 7 bases align to TRBD1. Trimming cost V 6 bases and J 1 base; bases outside gene matches: 5. This CDR3 comprises 14 residues. Germline values: CDR1 ENHRY, CDR2 SYGVKD. CDR3 region: CAISMGQIQETQYF. CDR3 sequence (DNA): TGTGCCATCAGCATGGGACAGATCCAAGAGACCCAGTACTTC.

This clonotype came up many times. The V and J genes are TRBV18 and TRBJ1-6; perhaps TRBD1 as D (6 bases). CDR3 length: 13 residues. Looked up from germline, CDR1 is KGHSH and CDR2 is LQKENI. The V end lost 1 base, the J end lost 8 bases, and 6 bases lay between the germline ends. CDR3 DNA sequence: TGTGCCAGCTCACCACGACAGGATTCACCCCTCCACTTT. As protein: CASSPRQDSPLHF.

Many counts were recorded for this clonotype. The V gene is TRBV28, the J gene TRBJ2-3, with 9 positions matching TRBD1. The length of the CDR3 is 17 residues. Unmatched junction bases numbered 14, after V lost 6 bases and J lost 4 bases. The V gene's germline CDR1 is MDHEN and CDR2 SYDVKM. The CDR3 loop reads CASSPSIDRGISDTQYF. CDR3 nucleotides: TGTGCCAGCAGCCCGTCAATCGACAGGGGGATATCAGATACGCAGTATTTT.

This clonotype occurred many times. The chain joins TRBV20-1 to TRBJ2-1; D may correspond to TRBD1 or TRBD2 (6 bases each). Germline assignment: CDR1 DFQATT and CDR2 SNEGSKA (reference sequence). V lost 4 bases to trimming and J lost 9 bases, with 13 bases between them. The CDR3 covers 12 residues. CDR3 protein: CSATTGGGEQFF. CDR3 DNA: TGCAGTGCTACTACAGGAGGGGGTGAGCAGTTCTTC.

In this sample, this clonotype turned up many times. The CDR3 DNA sequence: TGTGCCAGCTCAATCCGGAGCTCCTACAATGAGCAGTTCTTC. Protein product: CASSIRSSYNEQFF. The chain links TRBV28 to TRBJ2-1; D gene uncertain. CDR1 MDHEN and CDR2 SYDVKM come from the germline V gene. V lost 8 bases and J lost 0, with 11 bases in between. The CDR3 spans 14 residues.

This clonotype was observed once. A much larger clone differs from this one at a single base, so this may be a read error. The CDR3 end shows no conserved phenylalanine or tryptophan, and so a read error is likely. The CDR3 DNA reads TGCAGTGTTCCAGGGAACCACGAGCAGTACTCC. Its protein is CSVPGNHEQYS. The chain couples TRBV20-1 to TRBJ2-7, with D maybe TRBD1 (5 bases). Trimming took off 7 bases at V and 5 bases at J, with 12 bases between the two ends. The CDR3 is 11 amino acids. CDR1 DFQATT and CDR2 SNEGSKA come from the germline V gene (reference sequence).

This clonotype was counted at least ten times. The chain joins TRBV30 to TRBJ1-5; no definite D call. CDR1 and CDR2 (germline): GTSNPN, SVGIG (reference sequence). The V end was cut by 5 bases, the J end by 11 bases, with 19 bases between. This CDR3 is 13 amino acids long. The CDR3 loop reads CAWGPGRGRSQHF. The CDR3 DNA follows: TGTGCCTGGGGCCCCGGCCGAGGGCGGTCCCAGCATTTT.

The table lists this clonotype with a few counts. The CDR3 reads CALQGSIDTEAFF. The CDR3 DNA reads TGTGCCTTACAGGGAAGCATTGACACTGAAGCTTTCTTT. V gene TRBV30 combines with J gene TRBJ1-1, with D possibly being TRBD1 (6 bases). The CDR3 runs 13 residues. V was clipped by 7 bases and J by 3 bases, with 15 bases between them. The germline V gene has CDR1 GTSNPN and CDR2 SVGIG (reference sequence).

This clonotype was picked up many times. The chain joins TRBV7-2 to TRBJ1-6; D uncertain. The ends were cut back, 1 base at V and 0 bases at J, with 4 bases in the middle. The CDR3 extends over 15 amino acids. The germline V gene has CDR1 SGHTA and CDR2 FQGNSA. CDR3 sequence reads: CASSLGSSYNSPLHF. The CDR3 DNA reads as TGTGCCAGCAGCTTAGGGAGCTCCTATAATTCACCCCTCCACTTT. The variable domain in full, completed from reference TRBV7-2 and TRBJ1-6, reads GAGVSQSPSNKVTEKGKDVELRCDPISGHTALYWYRQSLGQGLEFLIYFQGNSAPDKSGLPSDRFSAERTGGSVSTLTIQRTQQEDSAVYLCASSLGSSYNSPLHFGNGTRLTVT.

The chain couples TRBV6-1 to TRBJ1-4, with TRBD1 matching over 8 bases. Germline V gene sequence: CDR1 MNHNS, CDR2 SASEGT. J lost 8 bases, V lost 6 bases, and 11 bases had no gene match. The CDR3 loop spans 15 amino acids. The CDR3 is CASRNPTGGDEKLFF. CDR3 sequence (DNA): TGTGCCAGCAGAAACCCTACAGGGGGGGACGAAAAACTGTTTTTT.

The V gene is TRBV29-1, the J gene TRBJ2-4; 15 positions agree with TRBD2. Germline loops: CDR1 SQVTM, CDR2 ANQGSEA. The ends lost 7 bases at V and 8 bases at J; junction bases unmatched: 6. The CDR3 totals 14 residues. CDR3 DNA sequence: TGCAGCGCGGGACTAGCGGGAGGAGGGGACATTCAGTACTTC. Encoded protein: CSAGLAGGGDIQYF.

The chain carries TRBV7-2 and TRBJ2-2; D is undetermined. Germline values: CDR1 SGHTA, CDR2 FQGNSA. V was cut by 1 base and J by 7 bases, with 7 bases left in between. The CDR3 totals 13 residues. This CDR3 reads CASSLVLSGELFF. For the CDR3, the DNA is TGTGCCAGCAGCTTAGTTCTAAGCGGGGAGCTGTTTTTT. Using reference TRBV7-2 and TRBJ2-2 for the parts outside the CDR3, the full variable domain is GAGVSQSPSNKVTEKGKDVELRCDPISGHTALYWYRQSLGQGLEFLIYFQGNSAPDKSGLPSDRFSAERTGGSVSTLTIQRTQQEDSAVYLCASSLVLSGELFFGEGSRLTVL.

The CDR3 protein is CASSLNYGTQTQYF. In nucleotides, the CDR3 is TGTGCCAGCAGCTTAAATTACGGGACGCAGACCCAGTACTTC. The rearrangement links TRBV7-9 to TRBJ2-5; D is possibly TRBD1 or TRBD2 (5 bases each). The CDR3 has 14 amino acids. From germline, CDR1 is SEHNR and CDR2 FQNEAQ (reference sequence). Deletions cut 2 bases from V and 6 bases from J, with 13 bases between.

Many counts were recorded for this clonotype. The chain combines TRBV11-2 with TRBJ2-3; 10 positions agree with TRBD2. The CDR3 totals 15 residues. V shed 3 bases and J 1 base; nucleotides not matched to a gene: 1. The germline V gene encodes CDR1 SGHAT and CDR2 FQNNGV. DNA for the CDR3: TGTGCCAGCAGCTTTACTAGCGGGGGCACAGATACGCAGTATTTT. It yields the protein CASSFTSGGTDTQYF.

This clonotype was recorded a few times. The chain has TRBV3-1 and TRBJ2-1; D remains unclear. This CDR3 comprises 15 residues. Germline loops: CDR1 LGHDT, CDR2 YNNKEL (reference sequence). The V end was cut by 3 bases, the J end by 0 bases, with 9 bases between. CDR3 region: CASSQVLGSYNEQFF. The CDR3 DNA is TGTGCCAGCAGCCAGGTTCTTGGCTCCTACAATGAGCAGTTCTTC.

This clonotype was seen a handful of times. The chain joins TRBV6-2 or TRBV6-3 to TRBJ2-1; D might be TRBD2 (5 bases). The ends were cut back, 8 bases at V and 11 bases at J, with 16 bases in the middle. The CDR3 has 12 amino acids. Germline CDR1 MNHEY, CDR2 SVGEGT. The CDR3, as DNA: TGTGCCAGCGGGCTAGCTTCGGGCCAGCAGTTCTTC. This sequence encodes CASGLASGQQFF.

This clonotype was detected only a few times. The rearrangement links TRBV6-6 to TRBJ2-7; the match to TRBD1 covers 8 bases. V trimming: 0 bases; J trimming: 5 bases; junction bases outside the gene matches: 3. The CDR3 is 14 residues long. Germline loops: CDR1 MNHNY, CDR2 SVGAGI (reference sequence). The DNA of the CDR3 is TGTGCCAGCAGTTACTCGGACAGGGTACACGAGCAGTACTTC. Its protein product is CASSYSDRVHEQYF.

The chain couples TRBV19 to TRBJ2-3; 9 bases are a match to TRBD2. The V gene end was trimmed by 2 bases and the J gene end by 1 base; junction bases not matched to a gene: 7. The CDR3 consists of 17 residues. CDR1 LNHDA and CDR2 SQIVND come from the germline V gene (reference sequence). CDR3 loop: CASSILTVAGGTDTQYF. The DNA for the CDR3 is TGTGCCAGTAGTATACTAACGGTAGCGGGGGGCACAGATACGCAGTATTTT.

This clonotype appeared many times. CDR3 nucleotide sequence: TGTGCCAGCACCACTATCTGGGCACCGTACTATGGCTACACCTTC. This encodes CASTTIWAPYYGYTF. This sequence joins TRBV28 and TRBJ1-2; D gene unclear. CDR3 length equals 15 residues. The V and J ends lost 7 bases and 3 bases respectively, with 18 bases between them. Germline V gene lookup returns CDR1 MDHEN and CDR2 SYDVKM.

This clonotype was counted ten times or more. The rearrangement joins TRBV29-1 to TRBJ2-3; 13 bases agree with TRBD2. Trimming at V came to 4 bases and at J to 2 bases, leaving 6 bases not matched to a gene. The CDR3 loop spans 16 amino acids. CDR1 and CDR2 from the germline V gene are SQVTM and ANQGSEA. Here the CDR3 reads CSVARTSGGPTDTQYF. The CDR3 DNA follows: TGCAGCGTTGCTCGGACTAGCGGGGGACCCACAGATACGCAGTATTTT.

This clonotype was observed at least ten times. The chain uses TRBV6-2 or TRBV6-3 and TRBJ2-3; D is undetermined. Per the germline V gene, CDR1 is MNHEY and CDR2 is SVGEGT. This CDR3 spans 14 amino acids. The V and J ends lost 0 bases and 2 bases respectively, with 6 bases between them. Written as DNA, the CDR3 is TGTGCCAGCAGTTACTCGCACTACACAGATACGCAGTATTTT. Encoded protein: CASSYSHYTDTQYF.

The table lists this clonotype with a few counts. J is TRBJ2-2 and V is TRBV7-9, with D unclear. Germline lookup yields CDR1 SEHNR and CDR2 FQNEAQ (reference sequence). The CDR3 length is 12 residues. V lost 4 bases and J 6 bases, leaving 6 bases between the germline ends. CDR3 sequence (DNA): TGTGCCAGCAGCTCCTCGGCCGGGGAGCTGTTTTTT. Protein sequence: CASSSSAGELFF. Full variable domain (rest looked up from reference TRBV7-9 and TRBJ2-2): DTGVSQNPRHKITKRGQNVTFRCDPISEHNRLYWYRQTLGQGPEFLTYFQNEAQLEKSRLLSDRFSAERPKGSFSTLEIQRTEQGDSAMYLCASSSSAGELFFGEGSRLTVL.

This clonotype was found many times. The rearrangement links TRBV3-1 to TRBJ2-1, with D hard to call. The V and J ends lost 3 bases and 10 bases respectively, with 10 bases between them. Germline V gives CDR1 LGHDT, CDR2 YNNKEL (reference sequence). The CDR3 spans 12 residues. The CDR3 DNA reads TGTGCCAGCAGCCACGCGACTGGGGAGCAGTTCTTC. Translation gives CASSHATGEQFF.

This clonotype is large. This chain links TRBV12-3 or TRBV12-4 with TRBJ2-3, with TRBD2 matching over 12 bases. CDR3 length: 16 amino acids. The J segment lost 0 bases and the V segment lost 4 bases, leaving 2 bases of the junction unmatched. The CDR3 loop reads CASSSTSGGSTDTQYF. The CDR3 DNA reads as TGTGCCAGCAGTTCAACTAGCGGGGGGAGCACAGATACGCAGTATTTT.

The J gene is TRBJ2-1, the V gene TRBV6-6; 12 bases map to TRBD2. The germline CDR1 and CDR2 sequences are MNHNY and SVGAGI (reference sequence). J lost 8 bases, V lost 6 bases, and 5 bases had no gene match. The CDR3 sequence is 14 residues long. The chain's CDR3 is CASRVTSGSDEQFF. In DNA form, the CDR3 reads TGTGCCAGCAGGGTGACTAGCGGGAGCGATGAGCAGTTCTTC.

This clonotype came up many times. V usage is TRBV7-6 and J usage is TRBJ2-1; TRBD1 or TRBD2 may be the D gene (6 bases each). Germline V CDR1 and CDR2: SGHVS, FNYEAQ. The CDR3 has 16 amino acids. Trimming left V 5 bases short and J 4 bases short, with 18 bases between. DNA for the CDR3: TGTGCCAGCAGCCCCTCCCAACGGGGGCTATACAATGAGCAGTTCTTC. Its protein is CASSPSQRGLYNEQFF.

This clonotype was recorded many times. The rearrangement links TRBV19 to TRBJ1-5; D unresolved. CDR3 size: 13 residues. Trimming removed 6 bases at V and 1 base at J, with 7 bases between. Germline values: CDR1 LNHDA, CDR2 SQIVND (reference sequence). The chain's CDR3 is CASSTVSNQPQHF. CDR3 coding DNA: TGTGCCAGTAGCACCGTGAGCAATCAGCCCCAGCATTTT.